The source of this T cell receptor (beta chain) is a study of blood T cell repertoires in COVID-19. On the study more broadly: From the United States, Italy and Spain came samples of acute and convalescent COVID-19.

As processed by the authors: Reference gene primer amplification gave estimated nucleated cell counts. Here immunoSEQ multiplex PCR was the method, and the copy in TCRdb shows in-frame clones only, minus some. For V, J and clone size, that table is used; D and trimming come from the DNA. The profile shows about 210,000 clones, about 91% of them singletons. The sequence was collected from a man aged 30-40 years with acute or convalescent COVID-19. The sample comprised peripheral blood.

Written as DNA, the CDR3 is TGCGCCAGCAGCCAAGACCCCAGGGATGAGCAGTTCTTC. Its translation: CASSQDPRDEQFF. The V gene is TRBV4-1, the J gene TRBJ2-1, with D tentatively TRBD1 (5 bases). V lost 0 bases and J 8 bases, leaving 8 bases between the germline ends. CDR1 and CDR2 (germline): MGHRA, YSYEKL. CDR3 length: 13 amino acids.